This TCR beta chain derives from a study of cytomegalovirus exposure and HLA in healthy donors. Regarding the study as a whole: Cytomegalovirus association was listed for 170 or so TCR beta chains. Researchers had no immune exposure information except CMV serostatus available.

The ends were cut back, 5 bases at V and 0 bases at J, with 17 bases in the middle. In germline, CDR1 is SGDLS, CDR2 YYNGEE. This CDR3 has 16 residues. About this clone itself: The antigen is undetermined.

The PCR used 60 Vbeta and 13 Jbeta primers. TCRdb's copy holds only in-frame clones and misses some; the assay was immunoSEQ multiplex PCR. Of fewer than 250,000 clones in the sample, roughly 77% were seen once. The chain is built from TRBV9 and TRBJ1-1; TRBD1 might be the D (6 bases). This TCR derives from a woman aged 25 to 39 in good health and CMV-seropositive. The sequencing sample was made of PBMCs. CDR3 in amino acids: CASSARAGAMNTEAFF. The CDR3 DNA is TGTGCCAGCAGTGCGAGGGCAGGGGCGATGAACACTGAAGCTTTCTTT.